This is a list of T cell receptor beta chains from one sample in a study of graft-versus-host responses after intestinal transplantation. Libraries were prepared by immunoSEQ multiplex PCR; TCRdb keeps only in-frame clonotypes and omits some of them. The sample holds around 100,000 clones, around 90% seen once. For these TCRs, the target antigens are not known. Here the sequenced sample was unstimulated CD4+ T cells sorted from spleen or lymph node cells, taken before transplant. Every receptor here comes from a human donor who was the organ donor for an intestinal transplant. The CDR3 runs from the conserved cysteine through the conserved F or W. The D gene is left open where the match is weak. Where a row states a size, it is once, few, many or the class of an expanded clone; other rows omit it.

CDR3aa: CASSSPGQGGETQYF
CDR3nt: TGTGCCAGCAGTTCCCCGGGACAGGGAGGAGAGACCCAGTACTTC
abundance: -
d_gene: TRBD1
v_gene: TRBV28
len: 15
j_gene: TRBJ2-5

CDR3aa: CASSQIGLGGAPRRDTQYF
CDR3nt: TGTGCCAGCAGCCAGATTGGCCTGGGGGGTGCACCCAGACGAGATACGCAGTATTTT
abundance: -
d_gene: -
v_gene: TRBV4-2
len: 19
j_gene: TRBJ2-3

CDR3aa: CASSFLRRGNEQFF
CDR3nt: TGTGCCAGTAGTTTTCTCCGGAGGGGAAATGAGCAGTTCTTC
abundance: -
d_gene: -
v_gene: TRBV19
len: 14
j_gene: TRBJ2-1

CDR3aa: CASSAGPNTGELFF
CDR3nt: TGTGCCAGCAGTGCCGGGCCGAACACCGGGGAGCTGTTTTTT
abundance: -
d_gene: -
v_gene: TRBV28
len: 14
j_gene: TRBJ2-2

CDR3aa: CASTRGAYEQYF
CDR3nt: TGTGCCAGCACCAGGGGGGCCTACGAGCAGTACTTC
abundance: -
d_gene: -
v_gene: TRBV2
len: 12
j_gene: TRBJ2-7

CDR3aa: CASSRLAGGSYEQYF
CDR3nt: TGTGCCAGCAGCCGACTAGCGGGAGGCTCCTACGAGCAGTACTTC
abundance: -
d_gene: TRBD2
v_gene: TRBV5-4
len: 15
j_gene: TRBJ2-7

CDR3aa: CASSLAGGIRGLYEQYF
CDR3nt: TGCGCCAGCAGCCTTGCGGGGGGGATCCGGGGTTTGTACGAGCAGTACTTC
abundance: -
d_gene: TRBD2
v_gene: TRBV4-1
len: 17
j_gene: TRBJ2-7

CDR3aa: CASSRDRFSGNTIYF
CDR3nt: TGTGCCAGCAGCCGGGACAGGTTCTCTGGAAACACCATATATTTT
abundance: -
d_gene: TRBD1
v_gene: TRBV6-5
len: 15
j_gene: TRBJ1-3

CDR3aa: CASMRDRGPTGELFF
CDR3nt: TGTGCCAGCATGAGGGACAGGGGGCCCACCGGGGAGCTGTTTTTT
abundance: -
d_gene: TRBD1
v_gene: TRBV6-1
len: 15
j_gene: TRBJ2-2

CDR3aa: CAISEGRARGGYTF
CDR3nt: TGTGCCATCAGTGAAGGCAGGGCAAGAGGGGGCTACACCTTC
abundance: -
d_gene: -
v_gene: TRBV10-3
len: 14
j_gene: TRBJ1-2

CDR3aa: CASSYSGQGGNTIYF
CDR3nt: TGTGCCAGCAGTTACTCGGGCCAGGGGGGAAACACCATATATTTT
abundance: -
d_gene: -
v_gene: TRBV6-6
len: 15
j_gene: TRBJ1-3

CDR3aa: CASSGTSGTKGEQYF
CDR3nt: TGCGCCAGCAGCGGGACTAGCGGGACTAAGGGCGAGCAGTACTTC
abundance: few
d_gene: TRBD2
v_gene: TRBV5-1
len: 15
j_gene: TRBJ2-7

CDR3aa: CASSRGTIYEQYF
CDR3nt: TGTGCCAGCAGCCGCGGGACTATCTACGAGCAGTACTTC
abundance: -
d_gene: TRBD2
v_gene: TRBV27
len: 13
j_gene: TRBJ2-7

CDR3aa: CASRRTGNSNQPQHF
CDR3nt: TGTGCCAGTAGGAGGACAGGGAATAGCAATCAGCCCCAGCATTTT
abundance: -
d_gene: TRBD1
v_gene: TRBV19
len: 15
j_gene: TRBJ1-5

CDR3aa: CASPTSGRSYNEQFF
CDR3nt: TGTGCCAGCCCGACTAGCGGGCGCTCCTACAATGAGCAGTTCTTC
abundance: -
d_gene: TRBD2
v_gene: TRBV2
len: 15
j_gene: TRBJ2-1

CDR3aa: CASRNPDGSSYNEQFF
CDR3nt: TGTGCCAGCAGGAACCCGGACGGGAGCTCCTACAATGAGCAGTTCTTC
abundance: -
d_gene: -
v_gene: TRBV2
len: 16
j_gene: TRBJ2-1

CDR3aa: CASSLSVGRPHEQYF
CDR3nt: TGTGCCAGCAGTTTAAGTGTCGGGAGACCCCACGAGCAGTACTTC
abundance: -
d_gene: -
v_gene: TRBV27
len: 15
j_gene: TRBJ2-7

CDR3aa: CASSFTGGTEAFF
CDR3nt: TGCGCCAGCAGCTTTACAGGGGGCACTGAAGCTTTCTTT
abundance: -
d_gene: TRBD1
v_gene: TRBV5-1
len: 13
j_gene: TRBJ1-1

CDR3aa: CASSRSVLAGGNTQYF
CDR3nt: TGTGCCAGCAGCCGTTCTGTACTAGCGGGAGGAAATACGCAGTATTTT
abundance: -
d_gene: TRBD2
v_gene: TRBV5-5
len: 16
j_gene: TRBJ2-3

CDR3aa: CASRLQGAGELFF
CDR3nt: TGTGCCAGCAGACTACAGGGGGCCGGGGAGCTGTTTTTT
abundance: once
d_gene: TRBD1
v_gene: TRBV27
len: 13
j_gene: TRBJ2-2

CDR3aa: CASSRETRGGEQYF
CDR3nt: TGTGCCAGCAGCCGAGAGACCCGGGGAGGCGAGCAGTACTTC
abundance: once
d_gene: -
v_gene: TRBV6-1
len: 14
j_gene: TRBJ2-7

CDR3aa: CASSVGFSSEQYF
CDR3nt: TGTGCCAGCAGTGTCGGCTTCAGTAGCGAGCAGTACTTC
abundance: -
d_gene: -
v_gene: TRBV2
len: 13
j_gene: TRBJ2-7

CDR3aa: CASSDGLGGEKLFF
CDR3nt: TGTGCCAGCAGTGACGGACTCGGGGGTGAAAAACTGTTTTTT
abundance: -
d_gene: -
v_gene: TRBV6-1
len: 14
j_gene: TRBJ1-4

CDR3aa: CSAGGNTEAFF
CDR3nt: TGCAGTGCTGGGGGAAACACTGAAGCTTTCTTT
abundance: -
d_gene: -
v_gene: TRBV20-1
len: 11
j_gene: TRBJ1-1

CDR3aa: CASSQAGTAVGLNTEAFF
CDR3nt: TGTGCCAGCAGCCAAGCCGGGACAGCAGTGGGGCTGAACACTGAAGCTTTCTTT
abundance: -
d_gene: TRBD1
v_gene: TRBV14
len: 18
j_gene: TRBJ1-1

CDR3aa: CASSPHGVGPQETQYF
CDR3nt: TGTGCCAGCAGCCCCCACGGGGTAGGGCCACAAGAGACCCAGTACTTC
abundance: -
d_gene: -
v_gene: TRBV5-4
len: 16
j_gene: TRBJ2-5

CDR3aa: CASSPRDYSYEQYF
CDR3nt: TGTGCCAGCAGTCCCCGGGACTACTCCTACGAGCAGTACTTC
abundance: -
d_gene: TRBD2
v_gene: TRBV27
len: 14
j_gene: TRBJ2-7

CDR3aa: CASSLVATNYEQYF
CDR3nt: TGCGCCAGCAGCTTGGTAGCGACAAACTACGAGCAGTACTTC
abundance: -
d_gene: -
v_gene: TRBV5-1
len: 14
j_gene: TRBJ2-7

CDR3aa: CASSPGTANEKLFF
CDR3nt: TGTGCCAGCAGCCCCGGGACAGCTAATGAAAAACTGTTTTTT
abundance: -
d_gene: TRBD1
v_gene: TRBV5-4
len: 14
j_gene: TRBJ1-4

CDR3aa: CASSLDRPSTGELFF
CDR3nt: TGTGCCAGCAGCTTAGATAGGCCCTCCACCGGGGAGCTGTTTTTT
abundance: once
d_gene: -
v_gene: TRBV7-2
len: 15
j_gene: TRBJ2-2

CDR3aa: CASSTAVDQAFF
CDR3nt: TGTGCCAGCAGCACCGCGGTAGATCAAGCTTTCTTT
abundance: -
d_gene: -
v_gene: TRBV5-5
len: 12
j_gene: TRBJ1-1

CDR3aa: CASSPSGQGVSGYTF
CDR3nt: TGTGCCAGCAGCCCCTCTGGGCAGGGGGTTTCCGGCTACACCTTC
abundance: -
d_gene: TRBD1
v_gene: TRBV7-8
len: 15
j_gene: TRBJ1-2

CDR3aa: CASSLGLASSYEQYF
CDR3nt: TGTGCCAGCAGCTTAGGACTAGCGTCCTCCTACGAGCAGTACTTC
abundance: -
d_gene: TRBD2
v_gene: TRBV5-7
len: 15
j_gene: TRBJ2-7

CDR3aa: CAISITGTGATDTQYF
CDR3nt: TGTGCCATCAGTATTACCGGGACAGGGGCCACAGATACGCAGTATTTT
abundance: -
d_gene: TRBD1
v_gene: TRBV10-3
len: 16
j_gene: TRBJ2-3

CDR3aa: CASSASDSSYEQYF
CDR3nt: TGTGCCAGCAGTGCCTCGGACAGCTCCTACGAGCAGTACTTC
abundance: -
d_gene: -
v_gene: TRBV6-1
len: 14
j_gene: TRBJ2-7

CDR3aa: CASSYSWQGRTDTQYF
CDR3nt: TGTGCCAGCAGTTACTCGTGGCAGGGGAGGACAGATACGCAGTATTTT
abundance: -
d_gene: -
v_gene: TRBV6-5
len: 16
j_gene: TRBJ2-3

CDR3aa: CASSLSGSDTQYF
CDR3nt: TGTGCCAGCAGCTTGAGTGGCTCTGATACGCAGTATTTT
abundance: -
d_gene: -
v_gene: TRBV5-6
len: 13
j_gene: TRBJ2-3

CDR3aa: CASSTLSTSGKWYEQYF
CDR3nt: TGTGCCAGTAGTACTCTTTCGACTAGCGGGAAATGGTACGAGCAGTACTTC
abundance: -
d_gene: TRBD2
v_gene: TRBV19
len: 17
j_gene: TRBJ2-7

CDR3aa: CASSFRLAGGAQETQYF
CDR3nt: TGCGCCAGCAGCTTTCGTCTAGCGGGAGGGGCACAGGAGACCCAGTACTTC
abundance: -
d_gene: TRBD2
v_gene: TRBV5-1
len: 17
j_gene: TRBJ2-5

CDR3aa: CASSRNYEQYF
CDR3nt: TGTGCCAGCAGTCGGAACTACGAGCAGTACTTC
abundance: -
d_gene: -
v_gene: TRBV5-6
len: 11
j_gene: TRBJ2-7

CDR3aa: CASSQDRRRLSNEQFF
CDR3nt: TGCGCCAGCAGCCAAGATCGGCGGAGGCTGTCGAATGAGCAGTTCTTC
abundance: -
d_gene: -
v_gene: TRBV4-3
len: 16
j_gene: TRBJ2-1

CDR3aa: CSVEDLVSGRGEQFF
CDR3nt: TGCAGCGTTGAAGATCTGGTTAGCGGGAGAGGTGAGCAGTTCTTC
abundance: -
d_gene: TRBD2
v_gene: TRBV29-1
len: 15
j_gene: TRBJ2-1

CDR3aa: CASSLYIWASGNTIYF
CDR3nt: TGTGCCAGCAGTTTATATATCTGGGCCTCTGGAAACACCATATATTTT
abundance: -
d_gene: -
v_gene: TRBV28
len: 16
j_gene: TRBJ1-3

CDR3aa: CASSPRDRGVPKNIQYF
CDR3nt: TGTGCCAGCTCACCCCGAGACAGGGGCGTTCCCAAAAACATTCAGTACTTC
abundance: -
d_gene: TRBD1
v_gene: TRBV18
len: 17
j_gene: TRBJ2-4

CDR3aa: CASSADPGNEQFF
CDR3nt: TGTGCCAGCAGCGCCGATCCCGGGAATGAGCAGTTCTTC
abundance: -
d_gene: -
v_gene: TRBV7-2
len: 13
j_gene: TRBJ2-1

CDR3aa: CASTGTAHSNEQFF
CDR3nt: TGTGCCAGTACGGGGACAGCACATTCCAATGAGCAGTTCTTC
abundance: -
d_gene: TRBD1
v_gene: TRBV19
len: 14
j_gene: TRBJ2-1

CDR3aa: CASSPDGGPGGYTF
CDR3nt: TGTGCCAGCAGCCCTGATGGTGGCCCGGGTGGCTACACCTTC
abundance: once
d_gene: -
v_gene: TRBV7-8
len: 14
j_gene: TRBJ1-2

CDR3aa: CASSYRGQGLLEQFF
CDR3nt: TGTGCCAGCAGTTACCGCGGACAGGGCCTTCTGGAGCAGTTCTTC
abundance: -
d_gene: TRBD1
v_gene: TRBV6-6
len: 15
j_gene: TRBJ2-1

CDR3aa: CASTFHRGDTGELFF
CDR3nt: TGTGCCAGTACCTTTCACAGGGGTGACACCGGGGAGCTGTTTTTT
abundance: -
d_gene: TRBD1
v_gene: TRBV19
len: 15
j_gene: TRBJ2-2

CDR3aa: CASSPTGTRSTDTQYF
CDR3nt: TGTGCCAGCTCACCAACCGGGACTCGTAGCACAGATACGCAGTATTTT
abundance: -
d_gene: -
v_gene: TRBV18
len: 16
j_gene: TRBJ2-3

CDR3aa: CASSLSHRGGSKNIQYF
CDR3nt: TGTGCCAGCAGCCTCTCTCACAGGGGCGGATCCAAAAACATTCAGTACTTC
abundance: -
d_gene: TRBD1
v_gene: TRBV27
len: 17
j_gene: TRBJ2-4

CDR3aa: CASSQEGQMNTEAFF
CDR3nt: TGCGCCAGCAGCCAAGAAGGACAGATGAACACTGAAGCTTTCTTT
abundance: -
d_gene: -
v_gene: TRBV4-1
len: 15
j_gene: TRBJ1-1

CDR3aa: CASSLERSYEQYF
CDR3nt: TGTGCCAGCAGTTTGGAGCGCTCATACGAGCAGTACTTC
abundance: -
d_gene: -
v_gene: TRBV6-1
len: 13
j_gene: TRBJ2-7

CDR3aa: CASSQPLAGEGSYEQYF
CDR3nt: TGCGCCAGCAGCCAACCTCTAGCGGGAGAGGGTTCCTACGAGCAGTACTTC
abundance: -
d_gene: TRBD2
v_gene: TRBV4-1
len: 17
j_gene: TRBJ2-7

CDR3aa: CASSESGVYGYTF
CDR3nt: TGTGCCAGCAGTGAATCGGGGGTCTATGGCTACACCTTC
abundance: once
d_gene: -
v_gene: TRBV25-1
len: 13
j_gene: TRBJ1-2

CDR3aa: CASREGTSGDYEQYF
CDR3nt: TGCGCCAGCAGAGAGGGGACTAGCGGAGACTACGAGCAGTACTTC
abundance: -
d_gene: TRBD2
v_gene: TRBV5-1
len: 15
j_gene: TRBJ2-7

CDR3aa: CASSGLRSSYEQYF
CDR3nt: TGTGCCAGCAGTGGACTCCGGAGCTCCTACGAGCAGTACTTC
abundance: -
d_gene: -
v_gene: TRBV2
len: 14
j_gene: TRBJ2-7